The clone carrying this T cell receptor beta chain was found many times. cDNA synthesis used the whole RNA isolate, giving expressed TCRB sequences. This table comes from immunoSEQ multiplex PCR, and its TCRdb copy is limited to in-frame clones, with some not included. The table shows around 200,000 clones, with 10% to 15% occurring only once. This record comes from a study of beta chain features in type 1 diabetes. This CDR3 spans 12 amino acids. V lost 1 base, J lost 4 bases, and 7 bases lay in between. Germline loops: CDR1 GTSNPN, CDR2 SVGIG (reference sequence). Sequenced material: central memory CD4+ T cells from blood. The sequence derives from a woman younger than 35 in good health. J is TRBJ1-2 and V is TRBV30; no firm D call. CDR3 in DNA: TGTGCCTGGAGTGGCCAGGTCTATGGCTACACCTTC. Translated: CAWSGQVYGYTF.